This is a list of T cell receptor beta chains from one sample in a study of blood T cell repertoires in COVID-19. Produced via immunoSEQ multiplex PCR; TCRdb's table is partial and in-frame only. This repertoire shows a few hundred thousand clones, around 86% found once; its top ten account for over 2.5%. The material sequenced was peripheral blood. These receptor sequences come from a man aged 60-69 years with acute or convalescent COVID-19. The CDR3 runs from the conserved cysteine through the conserved F or W. A D gene is named only where the DNA matches it firmly. Size is stated for part of the rows, as once, few or many counts, or as a class when the clone is expanded.

J | size | D | V | DNA | CDR3
TRBJ2-7 | NA | NA | TRBV5-7 | TGTGCCAGCAGCTTGGCCAACGAGCAGTACTTC | CASSLANEQYF
TRBJ2-5 | NA | TRBD2 | TRBV10-1 | TGCGCCAGCAGTGAGTCGGTGGCTAGCGGGGACCAAGAGACCCAGTACTTC | CASSESVASGDQETQYF
TRBJ1-2 | NA | TRBD1 | TRBV11-2 | TGTGCCAGCAGCTCCAACAGGGGCAGGTCGGGCTATGGCTACACCTTC | CASSSNRGRSGYGYTF
TRBJ1-5 | few | NA | TRBV19 | TGTGCCAGTAGTATGCAGGGGCCCCCCAAAAGTCAGCCCCAGCATTTT | CASSMQGPPKSQPQHF
TRBJ2-1 | NA | TRBD1 | TRBV6-5 | TGTGCCAGCAGCAGAACCCCGACAGGGGCGAATGAGCAGTTCTTC | CASSRTPTGANEQFF
TRBJ1-5 | few | TRBD1 | TRBV5-1 | TGCGCCAGCAGCCCGACAGGGGTTAGCAATCAGCCCCAGCATTTT | CASSPTGVSNQPQHF
TRBJ2-7 | NA | NA | TRBV3-1/TRBV3-2 | TGTGCCAGCAGCACAGGCCGTCCGCCCTACGAGCAGTACTTC | CASSTGRPPYEQYF
TRBJ1-2 | NA | TRBD1 | TRBV30 | TGTGCCTGGAGCAACGACAGGGCCTATGGCTACACCTTC | CAWSNDRAYGYTF
TRBJ2-1 | NA | NA | TRBV13 | TGTGCCAGCAGCTTAGAGGGTAGCGGCTCAGAGCAGTTCTTC | CASSLEGSGSEQFF
TRBJ2-6 | NA | NA | TRBV6-2/TRBV6-3 | TGTGCCAGCAGCACGGGGTCTGGGGCCAACGTCCTGACTTTC | CASSTGSGANVLTF
TRBJ2-3 | NA | NA | TRBV24-1 | TGTGCCACCAGTGGCACCCGGACGGGAAACACAGATACGCAGTATTTT | CATSGTRTGNTDTQYF
TRBJ1-1 | NA | TRBD1 | TRBV18 | TGTGCCAGCTCACCCCGGACAGGGGGCGAAGCTTTCTTT | CASSPRTGGEAFF
TRBJ2-7 | NA | TRBD1 | TRBV9 | TGTGCCAGCAGCCTCACCTCAGGACAGGGGGCCTACGAGCAGTACTTC | CASSLTSGQGAYEQYF
TRBJ1-1 | NA | NA | TRBV27 | TGTGCCAGCAGTTTAGGGGGCCCGAACACTGAAGCTTTCTTT | CASSLGGPNTEAFF
TRBJ1-6 | once | NA | TRBV5-1 | TGCGCCAGCAGCCTTGGAGGGGGGGCACGAAATTCACCCCTCCACTTT | CASSLGGGARNSPLHF
TRBJ1-4 | NA | NA | TRBV5-4 | TGTGCCAGCAGGGAGGGCCCCAATGAAAAACTGTTTTTT | CASREGPNEKLFF
TRBJ1-2 | NA | NA | TRBV6-2/TRBV6-3 | TGTGCCAGCAGCACGGGGAACTATGGCTACACCTTC | CASSTGNYGYTF
TRBJ1-5 | NA | TRBD1 | TRBV7-8 | TGTGCCAGCACCGCACAAAGAAACCCGGGACAGGGTGGCCATCAGCCCCAGCATTTT | CASTAQRNPGQGGHQPQHF
TRBJ2-1 | NA | TRBD2 | TRBV7-2 | TGTGCCAGCAGCCCCGGGACTAGCGGGGGGGATGAGCAGTTCTTC | CASSPGTSGGDEQFF
TRBJ2-5 | NA | NA | TRBV4-1 | TGCGCCAGCAGCGCAGGCGGGGAGCGACCTGGGGAGACCCAGTACTTC | CASSAGGERPGETQYF
TRBJ2-6 | NA | NA | TRBV7-6 | TGTGCCAGCAGCCCGACAGGCTCTGGGGCCAACGTCCTGACTTTC | CASSPTGSGANVLTF
TRBJ2-1 | NA | NA | TRBV18 | TGTGCCAGCTCACCGAACTACGGGGATGAGCAGTTCTTC | CASSPNYGDEQFF